This T cell receptor (beta chain) was sequenced in a study of response to subunit inactivated influenza vaccine. J gave up 6 bases and V 0 bases, and 15 bases lay outside the gene matches. The CDR3 sequence is 19 residues long. Germline V gene sequence: CDR1 LGHNA, CDR2 YSLEER. This clonotype occurred a few times. TCRdb reprocessed the RT-PCR reads via MiXCR and lists one record per CDR3 protein. This table holds about 540,000 distinct CDR3 sequences, roughly 25% found once. These data are also associated with another study on T cells expressing NK-cell markers. That paper adds: cDNA encoding TCR beta was synthesized via 5'RACE template switching incorporating UMIs. Obtained from sorted CD3+CD56+NKG2C+, CD3+CD56+NKG2C- and CD3+CD56-NKG2C+ T cells were the TCR beta repertoires. Seropositivity for HCMV was found in seven of the eight sequenced donors, with one seronegative. CD8+ T cells in over 5 donors included dominant NKG2C+ clonotypes at 1.0-7.0%. It was still unclear whether expanded NKG2C+ T cell clones were HCMV specific.

The rearrangement links TRBV4-3 to TRBJ2-3; 10 nucleotides match TRBD2. The sequences come from CD4+ T cells sorted from PBMCs, collected 12 days after vaccination. This sequence originates from a man aged 45-65 years who received an inactivated influenza vaccine. This chain's CDR3 is CASSQDAPSGGGLMDTQYF. CDR3 DNA sequence: TGCGCCAGCAGCCAAGATGCCCCTAGCGGGGGTGGATTAATGGATACGCAGTATTTT.